Listed below are T cell receptor beta chains from one sample, sequenced in a study of cytomegalovirus exposure and HLA in healthy donors. TCRdb keeps only in-frame clones here, not all; method: immunoSEQ multiplex PCR. In the table there are tens of thousands of clones, less than 80% of which are singletons. The sequenced sample consisted of PBMCs. These receptors all come from a woman between 40 and 50 years old in good health and CMV-seropositive. Both conserved end residues are part of each CDR3. The D gene is left open where the match is weak. Part of the rows lack a size; the others show once, few, many or a class for expanded clones.

size	V	D	J	DNA	CDR3
.	TRBV5-4	.	TRBJ2-1	TGTGCCAGCAGCTTGGGACTAGACGTCAATGAGCAGTTCTTC	CASSLGLDVNEQFF
.	TRBV5-1	TRBD2	TRBJ2-2	TGCGCCAGCAGGACCCTTGACGGGGGGACTGGCGGGGAGCTGTTTTTT	CASRTLDGGTGGELFF
.	TRBV6-4	TRBD1	TRBJ2-4	TGTGCCAGCAGTGAAGGGGGCGAAGGGAACATTCAGTACTTC	CASSEGGEGNIQYF
.	TRBV7-2	TRBD2	TRBJ2-2	TGTGCCAGCAGCTTAGACGGGGGGGCGTCCGGGGAGCTGTTTTTT	CASSLDGGASGELFF
.	TRBV13	.	TRBJ2-7	TGTGCCAGCAGCCCGACAACAACCTACGAGCAGTACTTC	CASSPTTTYEQYF
.	TRBV5-1	.	TRBJ2-3	TGCGCCAGCAGCGAGGGGGGGCTGGGAGATACGCAGTATTTT	CASSEGGLGDTQYF
.	TRBV13	.	TRBJ1-3	TGTGCCAGCAGTTATCGGGTCTCTGGAAACACCATATATTTT	CASSYRVSGNTIYF
.	TRBV7-8	.	TRBJ1-5	TGTGCCAGCAGCCCCAGACAGCGCAATCAGCCCCAGCATTTT	CASSPRQRNQPQHF
.	TRBV7-8	TRBD1	TRBJ1-2	TGTGCCAGCAGCTTAGAGGACAGGCCCTTCTATGGCTACACCTTC	CASSLEDRPFYGYTF
.	TRBV7-9	TRBD1	TRBJ1-5	TGTGCCAGCAGTTTGGACAGGGTCAATCAGCCCCAGCATTTT	CASSLDRVNQPQHF
.	TRBV18	.	TRBJ1-1	TGTGCCAGCTCACCAATCCCTAAGAACACTGAAGCTTTCTTT	CASSPIPKNTEAFF
.	TRBV11-2	.	TRBJ1-6	TGTGCCAGCAGCTTAGATCCCGGGGATTCACCCCTCCACTTT	CASSLDPGDSPLHF
.	TRBV5-6	.	TRBJ2-1	TGTGCCAGCAGCCTCCAGGGACTCAGCTTCTACAATGAGCAGTTCTTC	CASSLQGLSFYNEQFF
.	TRBV29-1	TRBD1	TRBJ2-7	TGCAGCGTGGGGACAGCACGGAGCTCCTACGAGCAGTACTTC	CSVGTARSSYEQYF
.	TRBV29-1	.	TRBJ2-1	TGCAGCGTTGAGGCGGGGGCGGCAACTTACAATGAGCAGTTCTTC	CSVEAGAATYNEQFF
few	TRBV11-1	.	TRBJ2-7	TGTGCCAGCAGTTACGGTCGAGGAGAGAACTACGAGCAGTACTTC	CASSYGRGENYEQYF
few	TRBV6-1	.	TRBJ1-5	TGTGCCATCAGTGAACCCGGGAACAATCAGCCCCAGCATTTT	CAISEPGNNQPQHF
once	TRBV5-5	.	TRBJ1-1	TGTGCCAGCAGCAAGCAGGGGTCGGTAGAAGCTTTCTTT	CASSKQGSVEAFF
once	TRBV5-1	TRBD1	TRBJ2-7	TGCGCCAGCAGTTCCAGACAGGGGGCTGGGGAGCAGTACTTC	CASSSRQGAGEQYF
few	TRBV5-1	.	TRBJ2-3	TGCGCCAGCAGCTTGGTTCCCCGATCGGCAGATACGCAGTATTTT	CASSLVPRSADTQYF
.	TRBV5-8	TRBD1	TRBJ1-5	TGTGCCAGCAGCTTGGGCAGGGGGTATCAGCCCCAGCATTTT	CASSLGRGYQPQHF
.	TRBV4-1	TRBD1	TRBJ1-2	TGCGCCAGCAGCCAAGTTCCCAACAGGGGGCTGGATGGCTACACCTTC	CASSQVPNRGLDGYTF
few	TRBV5-4	TRBD2	TRBJ2-6	TGTGCCAGCAGTTCCCAGGGAGGGGAGGCCAACGTCCTGACTTTC	CASSSQGGEANVLTF
few	TRBV4-2	TRBD1	TRBJ1-5	TGTGCCATAGAGGGGGCCCGCAATCAGCCCCAGCATTTT	CAIEGARNQPQHF
.	TRBV9	.	TRBJ2-3	TGTGCCAGCAGCGTGAGCCCCACAGATACGCAGTATTTT	CASSVSPTDTQYF
.	TRBV6-1	.	TRBJ2-1	TGTGCCAGCAGAGAACCAGGTCTCTTCAATGAGCAGTTCTTC	CASREPGLFNEQFF
.	TRBV15	TRBD2	TRBJ2-5	TGTGCCACCAGCAGAGATCAGGCCTTTCTAGCGGGGATGCAAGAGACCCAGTACTTC	CATSRDQAFLAGMQETQYF
once	TRBV29-1	.	TRBJ2-3	TGCAGCGGGACTTCTGGCACGCAGTATTTT	CSGTSGTQYF